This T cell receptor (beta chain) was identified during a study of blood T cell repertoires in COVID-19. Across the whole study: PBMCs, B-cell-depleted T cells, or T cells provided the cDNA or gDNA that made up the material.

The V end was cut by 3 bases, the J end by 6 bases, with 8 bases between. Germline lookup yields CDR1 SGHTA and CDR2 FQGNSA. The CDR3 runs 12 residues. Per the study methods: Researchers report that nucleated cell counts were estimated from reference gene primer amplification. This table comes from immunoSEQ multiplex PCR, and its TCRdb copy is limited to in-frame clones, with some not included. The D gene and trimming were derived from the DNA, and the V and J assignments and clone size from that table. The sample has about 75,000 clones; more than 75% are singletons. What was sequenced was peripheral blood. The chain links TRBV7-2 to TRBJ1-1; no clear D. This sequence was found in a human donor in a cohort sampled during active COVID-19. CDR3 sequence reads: CASSFYPSEAFF. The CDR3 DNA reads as TGTGCCAGCAGCTTTTATCCCTCTGAAGCTTTCTTT.